This T cell receptor beta chain was sequenced during a study of T-cell reconstitution after alpha-beta-depleted transplantation in children. The CDR3 length is 18 residues. The junction had 21 bases not matched to a gene; V was cut back by 11 bases and J by 2 bases. TCRbeta library preparation incorporated unique molecular identifiers. TCRdb itself ran the PCR reads through MiXCR, one entry per CDR3 protein. The sample holds approximately 200,000 distinct CDR3 sequences, 13% to 15% seen once. The gene calls are TRBV12-3 or TRBV12-4 and TRBJ2-3, with TRBD2 matching 8 bases. The sequence was obtained from a human donor who donated a stem cell graft to a child with acute lymphoblastic leukemia. The input for sequencing was PBMCs from the stem cell graft donor, taken from the stem cell graft. CDR3 residues: CAFKRRAGGSPVTDTQYF. In DNA, the CDR3 is TGTGCCTTCAAGAGGAGGGCGGGAGGAAGTCCGGTCACAGATACGCAGTATTTT.